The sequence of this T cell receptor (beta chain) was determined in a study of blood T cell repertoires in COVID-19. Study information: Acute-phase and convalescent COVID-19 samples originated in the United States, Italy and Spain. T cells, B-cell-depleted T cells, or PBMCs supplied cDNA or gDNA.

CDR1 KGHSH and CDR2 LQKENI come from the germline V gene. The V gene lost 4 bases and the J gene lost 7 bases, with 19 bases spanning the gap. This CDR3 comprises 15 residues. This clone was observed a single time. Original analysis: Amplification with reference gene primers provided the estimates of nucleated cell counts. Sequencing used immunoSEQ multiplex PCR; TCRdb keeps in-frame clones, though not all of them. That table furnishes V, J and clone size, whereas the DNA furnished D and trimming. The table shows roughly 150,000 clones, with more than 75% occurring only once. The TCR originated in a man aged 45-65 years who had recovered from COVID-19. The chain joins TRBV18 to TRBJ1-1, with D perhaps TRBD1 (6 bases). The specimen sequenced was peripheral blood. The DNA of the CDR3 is TGTGCCAGCTCACAGGGTTTTACAGGGCTCGGTGAAGCTTTCTTT. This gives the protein CASSQGFTGLGEAFF.